Listed here is a single TCR beta chain. The sample originates from a study of sequential checkpoint blockade in melanoma. Study-level information: First-line arms were nivolumab then ipilimumab, or the reverse, randomized 1:1. Under 95 pretreatment tumor DNA samples were TCRβ immunosequenced.

The CDR3 contains 13 residues. The germline CDR1 and CDR2 sequences are SGDLS and YYNGEE. V was cut by 5 bases and J by 10 bases, with 16 bases left in between. This table comes from immunoSEQ multiplex PCR, and its TCRdb copy is limited to in-frame clones, with some not included. The table records roughly 8,400 clones, roughly 23% of them present only once. Treatment reported: randomized to nivolumab then ipilimumab (arm A) or the reverse (arm B). The sequenced sample was tumor tissue (inferred from file names), obtained from a patient given nivolumab and ipilimumab in sequence. The chain carries TRBV9 and TRBJ2-1, with D hard to call. This clonotype was sampled from a human donor with melanoma. DNA for the CDR3: TGTGCCAGCAGTGAGGATGTGGTTGCGGAGCAGTTCTTC. It codes for CASSEDVVAEQFF.